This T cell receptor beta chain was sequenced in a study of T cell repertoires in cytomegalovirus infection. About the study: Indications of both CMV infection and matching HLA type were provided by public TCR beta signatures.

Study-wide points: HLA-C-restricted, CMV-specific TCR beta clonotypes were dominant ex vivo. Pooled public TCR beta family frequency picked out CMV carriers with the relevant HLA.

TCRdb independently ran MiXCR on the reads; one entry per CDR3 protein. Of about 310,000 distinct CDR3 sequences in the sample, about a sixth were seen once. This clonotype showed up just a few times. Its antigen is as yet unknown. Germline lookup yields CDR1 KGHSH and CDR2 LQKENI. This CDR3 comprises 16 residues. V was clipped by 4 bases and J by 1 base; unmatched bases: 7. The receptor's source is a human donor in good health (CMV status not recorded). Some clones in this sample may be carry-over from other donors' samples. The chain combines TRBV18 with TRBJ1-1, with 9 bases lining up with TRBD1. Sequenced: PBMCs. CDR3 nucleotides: TGTGCCAGCTCACGAAACAGGGGGCTGGAGAACACTGAAGCTTTCTTT. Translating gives CASSRNRGLENTEAFF.